This T cell receptor (beta chain) is drawn from a study of somatic mutations in cytotoxic T cells in rheumatoid arthritis. Study summary: Right after diagnosis, and before any treatment had started, patient peripheral blood (almost 31 ml EDTA) was drawn.

Separation of CD4+ and CD8+ cells was performed by positive magnetic bead selection, and purity was verified by flow cytometry. Sequenced by immunoSEQ multiplex PCR; TCRdb stores in-frame clones only, minus some. The sample lists just over 20,000 clones, around 81% occurring once. CDR1 is SGHRS, CDR2 YFSETQ, per germline. The CDR3 spans 16 residues. Trimming at V came to 4 bases and at J to 2 bases, leaving 5 bases not matched to a gene. Sequenced material: CD8+ T cells sorted from blood. This chain links TRBV5-1 with TRBJ2-1; TRBD2 agrees at 11 bases. The source is an adult with rheumatoid arthritis. This chain's CDR3 is CASSPASGGTYNEQFF. The CDR3 DNA sequence: TGCGCCAGCAGCCCCGCTAGCGGGGGGACCTACAATGAGCAGTTCTTC.